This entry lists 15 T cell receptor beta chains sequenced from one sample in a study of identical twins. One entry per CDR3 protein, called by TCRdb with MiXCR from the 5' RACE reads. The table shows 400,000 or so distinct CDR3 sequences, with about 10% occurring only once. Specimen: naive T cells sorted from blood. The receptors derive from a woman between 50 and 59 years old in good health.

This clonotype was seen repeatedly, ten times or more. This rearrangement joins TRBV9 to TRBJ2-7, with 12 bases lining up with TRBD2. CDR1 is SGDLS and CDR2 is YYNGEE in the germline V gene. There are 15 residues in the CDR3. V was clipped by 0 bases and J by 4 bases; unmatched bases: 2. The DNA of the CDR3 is TGTGCCAGCAGCGTAGGGCTAGCGGGAGGGTACGAGCAGTACTTC. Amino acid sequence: CASSVGLAGGYEQYF.

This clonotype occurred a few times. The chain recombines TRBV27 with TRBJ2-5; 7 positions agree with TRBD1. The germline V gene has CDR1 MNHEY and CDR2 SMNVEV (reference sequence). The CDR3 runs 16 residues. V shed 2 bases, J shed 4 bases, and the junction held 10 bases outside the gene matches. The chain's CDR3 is CASSLQGGAGPETQYF. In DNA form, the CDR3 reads TGTGCCAGCAGTTTACAAGGGGGCGCGGGTCCAGAGACCCAGTACTTC.

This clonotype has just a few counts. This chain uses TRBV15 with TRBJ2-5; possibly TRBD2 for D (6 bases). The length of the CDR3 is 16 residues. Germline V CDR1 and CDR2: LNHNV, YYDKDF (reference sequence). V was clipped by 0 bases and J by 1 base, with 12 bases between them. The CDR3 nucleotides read TGTGCCACCAGCAGAGATCTTGCGGGGTCCCAAGAGACCCAGTACTTC. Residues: CATSRDLAGSQETQYF.

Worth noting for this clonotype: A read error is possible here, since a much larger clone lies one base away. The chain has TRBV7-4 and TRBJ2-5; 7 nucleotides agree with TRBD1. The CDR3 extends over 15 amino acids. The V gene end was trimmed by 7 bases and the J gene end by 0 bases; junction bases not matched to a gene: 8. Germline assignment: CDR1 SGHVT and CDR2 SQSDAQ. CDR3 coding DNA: TGTGCCAGCATCCCCAAGACAGGGAACCAAGAGACCCAGTACTTC. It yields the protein CASIPKTGNQETQYF.

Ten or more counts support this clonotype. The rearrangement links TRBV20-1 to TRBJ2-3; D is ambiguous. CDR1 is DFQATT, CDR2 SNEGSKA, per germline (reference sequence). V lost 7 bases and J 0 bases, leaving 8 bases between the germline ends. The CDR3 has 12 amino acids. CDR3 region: CSVATSTDTQYF. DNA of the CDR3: TGCAGTGTCGCGACGAGCACAGATACGCAGTATTTT.

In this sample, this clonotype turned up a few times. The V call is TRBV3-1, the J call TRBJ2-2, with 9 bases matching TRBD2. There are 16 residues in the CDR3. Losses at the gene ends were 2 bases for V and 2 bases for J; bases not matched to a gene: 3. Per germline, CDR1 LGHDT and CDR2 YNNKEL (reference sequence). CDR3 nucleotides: TGTGCCAGCAGCCAACGACTAGCGGCAAACACCGGGGAGCTGTTTTTT. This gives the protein CASSQRLAANTGELFF.

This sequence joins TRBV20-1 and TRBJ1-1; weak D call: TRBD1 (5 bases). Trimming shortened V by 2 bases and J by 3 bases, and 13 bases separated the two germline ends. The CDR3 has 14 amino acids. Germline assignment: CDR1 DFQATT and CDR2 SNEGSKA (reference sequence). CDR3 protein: CSARPARGDTEAFF. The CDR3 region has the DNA TGCAGTGCTAGACCCGCCCGAGGGGACACTGAAGCTTTCTTT.

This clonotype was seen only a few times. The CDR3 protein is CASSSPSGTRDRETQYF. Written as DNA, the CDR3 is TGTGCCAGCAGTTCCCCTTCCGGGACAAGGGATAGGGAGACCCAGTACTTC. V gene TRBV6-5 combines with J gene TRBJ2-5; D perhaps matches TRBD1 (6 bases). Germline V gene sequence: CDR1 MNHEY, CDR2 SVGAGI. The CDR3 is 17 residues long. V dropped 4 bases and J dropped 5 bases, with 23 bases sitting between them.

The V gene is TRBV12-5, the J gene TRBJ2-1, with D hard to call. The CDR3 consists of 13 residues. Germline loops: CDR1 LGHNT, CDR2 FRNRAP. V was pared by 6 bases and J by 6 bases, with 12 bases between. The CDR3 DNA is TGTGCTAGTGGCTACAAGGCTAGCAATGAGCAGTTCTTC. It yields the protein CASGYKASNEQFF.

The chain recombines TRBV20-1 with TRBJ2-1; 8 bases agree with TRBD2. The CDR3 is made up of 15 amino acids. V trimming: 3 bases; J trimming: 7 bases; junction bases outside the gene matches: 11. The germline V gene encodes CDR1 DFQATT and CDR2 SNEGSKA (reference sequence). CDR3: CSARPGSRGGNEQFF. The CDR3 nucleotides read TGCAGTGCTAGGCCCGGGTCCCGGGGGGGGAATGAGCAGTTCTTC.

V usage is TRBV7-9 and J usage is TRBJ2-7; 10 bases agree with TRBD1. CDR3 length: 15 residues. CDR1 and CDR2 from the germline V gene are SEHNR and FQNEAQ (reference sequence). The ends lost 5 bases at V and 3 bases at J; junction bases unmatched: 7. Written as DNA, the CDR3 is TGTGCCAGCAGCCCGATGAGGACAGGGGGCTACGAGCAGTACTTC. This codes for CASSPMRTGGYEQYF.

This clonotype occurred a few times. The CDR3 nucleotides read TGTGCCAGCGTTGGAGGAAACACAGATACGCAGTATTTT. This gives the protein CASVGGNTDTQYF. The chain joins TRBV6-2 or TRBV6-3 to TRBJ2-3; D is perhaps TRBD2 (5 bases). CDR1 is MNHEY and CDR2 is SVGEGT in the germline V gene. V gave up 8 bases and J gave up 2 bases, with 11 bases separating them. The CDR3 has 13 residues.

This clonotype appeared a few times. CDR3 in amino acids: CASSSGFLQETQYF. The DNA for the CDR3 is TGTGCCAGCAGTTCGGGGTTCTTACAAGAGACCCAGTACTTC. The rearrangement uses TRBV28 and TRBJ2-5; TRBD2 might be the D (5 bases). The V gene's germline CDR1 is MDHEN and CDR2 SYDVKM. Trimming took off 4 bases at V and 2 bases at J, with 11 bases between the two ends. The CDR3 length is 14 residues.

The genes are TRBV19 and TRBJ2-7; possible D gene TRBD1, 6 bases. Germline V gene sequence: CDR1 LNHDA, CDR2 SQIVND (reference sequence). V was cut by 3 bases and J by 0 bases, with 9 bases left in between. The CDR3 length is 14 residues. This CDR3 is CASSILRGSYEQYF. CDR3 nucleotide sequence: TGTGCCAGTAGTATCCTCAGGGGCTCCTACGAGCAGTACTTC.

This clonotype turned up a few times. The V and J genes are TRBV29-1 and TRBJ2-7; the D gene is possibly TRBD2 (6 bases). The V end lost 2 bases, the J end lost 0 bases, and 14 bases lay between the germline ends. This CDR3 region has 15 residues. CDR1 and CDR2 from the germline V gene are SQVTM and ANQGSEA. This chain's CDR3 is CSVELPSVNSYEQYF. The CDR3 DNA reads TGCAGCGTTGAACTCCCTAGCGTAAACTCCTACGAGCAGTACTTC.